The rows below give T cell receptor beta chains drawn from one sample of a study of blood T cell repertoires in COVID-19. The method was immunoSEQ multiplex PCR; TCRdb's version includes in-frame clones alone and lacks a portion of them. The repertoire holds fewer than 85,000 clones, with around three quarters as singletons. The sample was peripheral blood. These receptors all stem from a woman in her 70s with acute or convalescent COVID-19. CDR3s include the opening cysteine and the closing phenylalanine or tryptophan. Only part of the rows carry a size: once, few, many, or a class if the clone is expanded.

V gene	clone size	CDR3 protein
TRBV10-2	few	CASCGQGAFSAGQETQYF
TRBV11-1	-	CASSFGRDHTEAFF
TRBV10-1	-	CASSSGKGEQYF
TRBV29-1	-	CSVERGGGTEAFF
TRBV5-1	few	CASSFAGQGAPNEQFF
TRBV5-1	-	CASSLMAGGSSGANVLTF
TRBV30	-	CAWTWGQPYGYTF
TRBV3-1/TRBV3-2	-	CASSQGGGADTQYF
TRBV4-1	-	CASSPSSGTPQETQYF
TRBV20-1	many	CSASGYGYTF
TRBV28	once	CASSRWPEGVRYTF
TRBV24-1	-	CATSSTGTGVENEQFF
TRBV7-9	once	CASSLVRWTDTQYF
TRBV18	-	CASSPLRSNQPQHF
TRBV27	-	CASSREDRGYGYTF
TRBV7-3	-	CASSPGGRTEAFF
TRBV11-2	few	CASSSLTRIRSMNTEAFF
TRBV4-1	-	CASTWDFGDMTEAFF
TRBV12-5	-	CASGLEGRGYTF
TRBV5-1	-	CASGLQGPTTDTQYF
TRBV11-2	-	CASRHPGQLAYEQYF
TRBV5-1	-	CASRYPGSGEAFF
TRBV6-6	-	CASSQTLGTNSNQPQHF
TRBV6-5	-	CASSPDRGPNYGYTF
TRBV19	-	CASSVSSGGGETQYF
TRBV5-4	few	CASSLVPSRADTQYF
TRBV5-1	once	CASSLTLTPGTEAFF
TRBV28	few	CASSRRQFSNQPQHF
TRBV6-2/TRBV6-3	-	CASSYSNPLLDYEQYF
TRBV14	-	CASSRDRGQGTGELFF
TRBV12-3/TRBV12-4	-	CASNTGAGYGYTF
TRBV30	-	CAWSTTYEQYF
TRBV19	-	CASSRTKGRVGSTEAFF
TRBV7-2	-	CASSLVILAGRGAKNIQYF
TRBV6-5	-	CASSVQGDTQYF
TRBV5-6	-	CASSPVPSDGYTF
TRBV28	-	CASSSPQGGYTF
TRBV20-1	-	CSGSDRTEAFF
TRBV7-2	-	CASSLEGLGGAFF
TRBV12-5	-	CASGFLSGGPGNEQFF
TRBV6-1	-	CASSEGGRGNEKLFF
TRBV2	once	CASRLGLSNQPQHF
TRBV9	-	CASSVGRAEFYGYTF
TRBV6-4	few	CASSDSFPQGKGYTF
TRBV28	-	CASSLSGYEQYF
TRBV6-2/TRBV6-3	-	CASSSSGQLYEQYF
TRBV19	-	CASSTGQVHQPQHF
TRBV2	-	CASKPRGLAGENTQYF
TRBV30	-	CALSPGQGIEKLFF
TRBV15	few	CATSRGKGANYGYTF
TRBV6-5	-	CASRYPGQGYEQYF
TRBV27	medium-sized	CATFSHGYTF